The 19 T cell receptor beta chains listed next were all sequenced from one sample in a study of control samples from healthy donors and cancer patients. The repertoire was sequenced with immunoSEQ multiplex PCR; TCRdb's copy has only in-frame clones and lacks some. The table has 120,000 or so clones, 90% seen once. Sequencing was carried out using blood. The receptors stem from a young man in good health.

The rearrangement uses TRBV7-3 and TRBJ2-1; 9 bases are shared with TRBD2. V shed 5 bases, J shed 0 bases, and the junction held 5 bases outside the gene matches. CDR3 length equals 16 residues. In germline, CDR1 is SGHTA, CDR2 FQGTGA. In nucleotides, the CDR3 is TGTGCCAGCAGCCCCCCGACTAGCGGCTCCTACAATGAGCAGTTCTTC. This gives the protein CASSPPTSGSYNEQFF. Full variable domain (rest looked up from reference TRBV7-3 and TRBJ2-1): GAGVSQTPSNKVTEKGKYVELRCDPISGHTALYWYRQSLGQGPEFLIYFQGTGAADDSGLPNDRFFAVRPEGSVSTLKIQRTERGDSAVYLCASSPPTSGSYNEQFFGPGTRLTVL.

V usage is TRBV12-3 or TRBV12-4 and J usage is TRBJ1-5; D call uncertain. V was shortened by 1 base and J by 6 bases, with 4 bases between the two germline ends. The CDR3 contains 12 residues. CDR3 in amino acids: CASSLGIQPQHF. In nucleotides, the CDR3 is TGTGCCAGCAGTTTAGGGATTCAGCCCCAGCATTTT.

Only one count was recorded for this clone. The V call is TRBV27, the J call TRBJ2-2, with 8 positions matching TRBD1. The CDR3 runs 15 residues. Germline V lookup: CDR1 MNHEY, CDR2 SMNVEV (reference sequence). V lost 5 bases, J lost 8 bases, and 10 bases stayed unmatched. CDR3 sequence: CASSPRGQGWGELFF. The CDR3 coding sequence is TGTGCCAGCAGTCCCCGCGGACAGGGTTGGGGGGAGCTGTTTTTT.

This clone was seen only a few times. This chain connects TRBV4-1 to TRBJ2-7, with 10 nucleotides matching TRBD2. Germline-derived CDR1 and CDR2 are MGHRA and YSYEKL. The junction had 3 bases not matched to a gene; V was cut back by 1 base and J by 3 bases. CDR3 length: 15 residues. The CDR3 DNA is TGCGCCAGCAGCCAAGCGGCTAGCGGGAGCTACGAGCAGTACGTC. It specifies CASSQAASGSYEQYV.

The chain carries TRBV2 and TRBJ2-1; D is uncertain. The CDR3 sequence is 16 residues long. Germline V lookup: CDR1 SNHLY, CDR2 FYNNEI. The V gene lost 2 bases and the J gene lost 0 bases, with 11 bases spanning the gap. Here the CDR3 DNA reads TGTGCCAGCAGTGAATATCTCCCGAGCTCCTACAATGAGCAGTTCTTC. This encodes CASSEYLPSSYNEQFF.

The chain carries TRBV5-5 and TRBJ2-1, with D possibly being TRBD1 (5 bases). The V gene lost 0 bases and the J gene lost 7 bases, with 11 bases spanning the gap. Germline V gene lookup returns CDR1 SGHKS and CDR2 YYEKEE (reference sequence). The CDR3 is 14 residues long. CDR3 amino acids: CASSLEGVGNEQFF. Written as DNA, the CDR3 is TGTGCCAGCAGCTTGGAAGGGGTGGGGAATGAGCAGTTCTTC.

The chain links TRBV7-9 to TRBJ2-2; D could derive from TRBD1 or TRBD2 (5 bases each). V was shortened by 3 bases and J by 4 bases, with 6 bases between the two germline ends. The CDR3 contains 13 residues. The germline V gene has CDR1 SEHNR and CDR2 FQNEAQ (reference sequence). CDR3 amino acids: CASSFGGTGELFF. The CDR3 DNA sequence: TGTGCCAGCAGCTTTGGGGGCACCGGGGAGCTGTTTTTT.

V gene TRBV30 combines with J gene TRBJ1-1; no definite D call. Trimming removed 4 bases at V and 0 bases at J, with 9 bases between. The germline V gene has CDR1 GTSNPN and CDR2 SVGIG (reference sequence). The CDR3 spans 13 residues. The CDR3, as DNA: TGTGCCTGGACAGCTCCTATGAACACTGAAGCTTTCTTT. Translating it yields CAWTAPMNTEAFF.

The chain is built from TRBV7-6 and TRBJ2-1, with TRBD2 matching 10 bases. The V and J ends lost 4 bases and 2 bases, in that order; junction bases with no gene match: 5. Per germline, CDR1 SGHVS and CDR2 FNYEAQ. The length of the CDR3 is 16 residues. The CDR3 is CASSWLSGGPYNEQFF. The CDR3, as DNA: TGTGCCAGCAGCTGGCTTAGCGGGGGGCCCTACAATGAGCAGTTCTTC.

The chain couples TRBV27 to TRBJ1-3, with D tentatively TRBD1 (6 bases). Germline values: CDR1 MNHEY, CDR2 SMNVEV (reference sequence). This CDR3 contains 14 residues. Trimming pared 3 bases from V and 7 bases from J, leaving 13 bases between. The CDR3 DNA reads as TGTGCCAGCAGTTTTACAGGGTTCGGGAACACCATATATTTT. The encoded protein is CASSFTGFGNTIYF.

This clone was observed once. This chain uses TRBV20-1 with TRBJ2-1; 8 bases map to TRBD2. The CDR3 is 18 residues long. Trimming cost V 3 bases and J 2 bases; bases outside gene matches: 15. Per the germline V gene, CDR1 is DFQATT and CDR2 is SNEGSKA (reference sequence). The CDR3 is CSASQAGASSSTYNEQFF. The DNA of the CDR3 is TGCAGTGCTAGTCAAGCGGGAGCCTCAAGTTCAACCTACAATGAGCAGTTCTTC.

This chain links TRBV9 with TRBJ2-5; D is undetermined. Trimming shortened V by 0 bases and J by 0 bases, and 6 bases separated the two germline ends. The CDR3 extends over 14 amino acids. Germline lookup yields CDR1 SGDLS and CDR2 YYNGEE. The CDR3 region has the DNA TGTGCCAGCAGCGTAGTTGGGGACCAAGAGACCCAGTACTTC. Its translation: CASSVVGDQETQYF.

The chain employs TRBV5-6 and TRBJ2-7; perhaps D is TRBD1 or TRBD2 (5 bases each). The CDR3 contains 15 residues. Germline V CDR1 and CDR2: SGHDT, YYEEEE. The V end was cut by 4 bases, the J end by 0 bases, with 14 bases between. The CDR3: CASSGGAGYSYEQYF. In nucleotides, the CDR3 is TGTGCCAGCAGCGGGGGTGCAGGCTACTCCTACGAGCAGTACTTC.

V usage is TRBV6-5 and J usage is TRBJ1-5; no definite D call. The CDR3 is 14 amino acids. The V gene lost 5 bases and the J gene lost 3 bases, with 11 bases spanning the gap. Germline CDR1 is MNHEY and CDR2 is SVGAGI. In DNA form, the CDR3 reads TGTGCCAGCAGTAACGGAGAAAACAATCAGCCCCAGCATTTT. Translating it yields CASSNGENNQPQHF.

The V gene is TRBV5-1, the J gene TRBJ2-7; the match to TRBD2 covers 12 bases. This CDR3 has 17 amino acids. Trimming removed 6 bases from V and 2 bases from J; junction bases left unmatched: 12. Germline assignment: CDR1 SGHRS and CDR2 YFSETQ. CDR3: CASNTLAGGPAAYEQYV. The DNA for the CDR3 is TGCGCCAGCAATACTCTAGCGGGAGGGCCGGCGGCCTACGAGCAGTACGTC.

The V call is TRBV12-3 or TRBV12-4, the J call TRBJ2-1; D uncertain. Trimming took 6 bases from V and 5 from J, leaving 8 bases between them. The CDR3 runs 12 residues. The CDR3 spells CASSPDHNEQFF. CDR3 bases: TGTGCCAGCAGCCCGGACCACAATGAGCAGTTCTTC.

The gene calls are TRBV4-1 and TRBJ2-1, with D unclear. Per the germline V gene, CDR1 is MGHRA and CDR2 is YSYEKL. V gave up 0 bases and J gave up 5 bases, with 11 bases separating them. The CDR3 totals 15 residues. The CDR3: CASSQETWPNNEQFF. As DNA, the CDR3 is TGCGCCAGCAGCCAAGAAACATGGCCTAACAATGAGCAGTTCTTC.

The V call is TRBV7-2, the J call TRBJ2-7; D call uncertain. The CDR3 has 13 residues. V was shortened by 1 base and J by 6 bases, with 10 bases between the two germline ends. Per germline, CDR1 SGHTA and CDR2 FQGNSA. CDR3 sequence: CASSLVGVGEQYF. The CDR3 bases are TGTGCCAGCAGCTTAGTAGGTGTGGGCGAGCAGTACTTC.

The chain has TRBV7-9 and TRBJ2-1; TRBD2 is a possible D gene (6 bases). CDR1 and CDR2 from the germline V gene are SEHNR and FQNEAQ (reference sequence). Trimming stripped 4 bases from V and 7 bases from J, with 14 bases between. CDR3 length: 14 amino acids. The CDR3 DNA follows: TGTGCCAGCAGCTCGGAGACTAGTAGGAATGAGCAGTTCTTC. This translates into CASSSETSRNEQFF. Supplemented by reference TRBV7-9 and TRBJ2-1, the full variable domain reads DTGVSQNPRHKITKRGQNVTFRCDPISEHNRLYWYRQTLGQGPEFLTYFQNEAQLEKSRLLSDRFSAERPKGSFSTLEIQRTEQGDSAMYLCASSSETSRNEQFFGPGTRLTVL.